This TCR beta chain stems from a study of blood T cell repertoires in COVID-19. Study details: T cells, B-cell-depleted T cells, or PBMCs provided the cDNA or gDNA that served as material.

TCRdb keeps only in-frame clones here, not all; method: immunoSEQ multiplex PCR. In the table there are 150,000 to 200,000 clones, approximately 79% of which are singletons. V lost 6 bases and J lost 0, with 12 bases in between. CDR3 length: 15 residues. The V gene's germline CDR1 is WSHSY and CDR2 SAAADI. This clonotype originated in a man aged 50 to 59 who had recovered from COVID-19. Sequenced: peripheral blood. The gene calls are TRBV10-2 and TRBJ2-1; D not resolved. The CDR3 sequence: CASSPWVASYNEQFF. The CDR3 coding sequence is TGCGCCAGCAGCCCATGGGTAGCCTCCTACAATGAGCAGTTCTTC.